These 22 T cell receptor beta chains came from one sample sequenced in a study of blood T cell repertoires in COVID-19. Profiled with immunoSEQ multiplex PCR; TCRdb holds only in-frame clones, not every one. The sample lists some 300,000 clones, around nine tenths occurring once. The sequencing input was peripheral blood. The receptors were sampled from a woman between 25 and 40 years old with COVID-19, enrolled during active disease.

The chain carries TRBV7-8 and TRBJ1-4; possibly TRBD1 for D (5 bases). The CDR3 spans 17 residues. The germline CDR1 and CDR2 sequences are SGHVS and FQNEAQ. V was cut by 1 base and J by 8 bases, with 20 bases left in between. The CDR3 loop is CASSLGRIGGGGEKLFF. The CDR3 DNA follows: TGTGCCAGCAGCTTAGGAAGGATCGGCGGGGGAGGAGAAAAACTGTTTTTT.

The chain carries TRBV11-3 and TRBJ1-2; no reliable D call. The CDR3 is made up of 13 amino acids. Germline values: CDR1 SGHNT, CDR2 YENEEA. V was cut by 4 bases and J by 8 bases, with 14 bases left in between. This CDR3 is CASSSLRSGGYTF. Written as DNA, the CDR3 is TGTGCCAGCAGCTCCCTAAGGTCCGGGGGCTACACCTTC.

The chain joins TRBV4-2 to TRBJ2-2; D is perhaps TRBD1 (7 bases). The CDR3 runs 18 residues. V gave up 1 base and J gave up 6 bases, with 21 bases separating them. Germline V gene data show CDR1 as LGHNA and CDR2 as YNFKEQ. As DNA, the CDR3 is TGTGCCAGCAGCCAAGGGGGTGGCGGGACAGTCGGCGCCGGGGAGCTGTTTTTT. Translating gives CASSQGGGGTVGAGELFF.

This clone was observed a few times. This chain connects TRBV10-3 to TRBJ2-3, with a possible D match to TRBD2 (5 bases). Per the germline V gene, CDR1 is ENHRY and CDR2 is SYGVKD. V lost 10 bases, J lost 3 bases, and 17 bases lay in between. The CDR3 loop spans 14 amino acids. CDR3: CATRSLGSTDTQYF. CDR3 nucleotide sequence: TGTGCCACCCGATCCCTAGGGAGTACAGATACGCAGTATTTT.

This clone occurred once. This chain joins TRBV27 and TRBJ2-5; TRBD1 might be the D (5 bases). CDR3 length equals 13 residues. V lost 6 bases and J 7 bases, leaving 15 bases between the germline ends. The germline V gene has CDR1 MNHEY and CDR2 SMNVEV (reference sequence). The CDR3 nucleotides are TGTGCCAGCAGGACTTCAGGGTTTGCGACCCAGTACTTC. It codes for CASRTSGFATQYF.

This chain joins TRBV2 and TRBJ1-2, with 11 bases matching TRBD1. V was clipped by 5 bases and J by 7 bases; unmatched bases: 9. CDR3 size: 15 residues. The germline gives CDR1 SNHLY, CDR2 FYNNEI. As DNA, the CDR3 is TGTGCCAGCAGTTTCCCCCGGGACAGGGGGGCTGGCTACACCTTC. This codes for CASSFPRDRGAGYTF. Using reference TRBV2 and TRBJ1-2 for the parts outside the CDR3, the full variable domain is EPEVTQTPSHQVTQMGQEVILRCVPISNHLYFYWYRQILGQKVEFLVSFYNNEISEKSEIFDDQFSVERPDGSNFTLKIRSTKLEDSAMYFCASSFPRDRGAGYTFGSGTRLTVV.

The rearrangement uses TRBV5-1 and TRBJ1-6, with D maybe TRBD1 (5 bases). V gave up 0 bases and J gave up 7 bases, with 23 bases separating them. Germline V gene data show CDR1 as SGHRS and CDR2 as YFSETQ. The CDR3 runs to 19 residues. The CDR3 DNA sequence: TGCGCCAGCAGCTTGGCCGGGGGTGGCCGAGGCAGTGAGAATTCACCCCTCCACTTT. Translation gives CASSLAGGGRGSENSPLHF.

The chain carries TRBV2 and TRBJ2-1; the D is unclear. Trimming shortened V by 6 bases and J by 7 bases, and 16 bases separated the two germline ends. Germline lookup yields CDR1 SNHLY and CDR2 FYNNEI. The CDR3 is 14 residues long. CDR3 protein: CASRELRSTNEQFF. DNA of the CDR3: TGTGCCAGCAGGGAACTGAGATCAACGAATGAGCAGTTCTTC.

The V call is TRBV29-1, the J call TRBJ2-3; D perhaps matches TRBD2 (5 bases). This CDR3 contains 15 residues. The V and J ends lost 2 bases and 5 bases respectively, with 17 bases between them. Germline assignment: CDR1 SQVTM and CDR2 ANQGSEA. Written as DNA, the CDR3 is TGCAGCGTTGAATCTCTCTCCTGGGCGGGAGATACGCAGTATTTT. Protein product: CSVESLSWAGDTQYF.

The CDR3 protein is CAISLGENTEAFF. CDR3 nucleotides: TGTGCCATCAGTTTAGGGGAGAACACTGAAGCTTTCTTT. V usage is TRBV10-3 and J usage is TRBJ1-1; possibly TRBD1 for D (5 bases). From germline, CDR1 is ENHRY and CDR2 SYGVKD. Trimming stripped 5 bases from V and 1 base from J, with 8 bases between. This CDR3 region has 13 residues.

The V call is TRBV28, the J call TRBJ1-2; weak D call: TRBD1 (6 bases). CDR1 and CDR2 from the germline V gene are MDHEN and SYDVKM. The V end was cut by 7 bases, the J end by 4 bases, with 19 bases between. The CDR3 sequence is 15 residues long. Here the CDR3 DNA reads TGTGCCAGCAAGGGACAAACCCTCCCTTTCTATGGCTACACCTTC. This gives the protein CASKGQTLPFYGYTF.

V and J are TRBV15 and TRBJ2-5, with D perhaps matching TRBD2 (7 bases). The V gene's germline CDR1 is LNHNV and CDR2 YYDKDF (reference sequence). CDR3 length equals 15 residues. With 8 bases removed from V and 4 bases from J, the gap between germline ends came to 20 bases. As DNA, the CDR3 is TGTGCCACCGGAGGGGGAGGGTTAATGGGAGAGACCCAGTACTTC. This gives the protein CATGGGGLMGETQYF.

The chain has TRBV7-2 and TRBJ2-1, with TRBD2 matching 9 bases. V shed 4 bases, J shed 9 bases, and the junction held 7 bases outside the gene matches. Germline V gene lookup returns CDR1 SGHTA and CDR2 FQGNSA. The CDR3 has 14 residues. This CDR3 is CASSSGTSPSEQFF. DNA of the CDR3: TGTGCCAGCAGCTCTGGGACTAGCCCAAGTGAGCAGTTCTTC.

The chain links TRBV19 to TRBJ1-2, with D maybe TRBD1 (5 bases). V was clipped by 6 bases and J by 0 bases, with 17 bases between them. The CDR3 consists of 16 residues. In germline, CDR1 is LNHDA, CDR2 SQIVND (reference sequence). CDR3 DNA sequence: TGTGCCAGTAGGTTGGTGGCCAGGGCACCTAACTATGGCTACACCTTC. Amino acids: CASRLVARAPNYGYTF. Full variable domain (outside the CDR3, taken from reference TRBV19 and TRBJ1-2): DGGITQSPKYLFRKEGQNVTLSCEQNLNHDAMYWYRQDPGQGLRLIYYSQIVNDFQKGDIAEGYSVSREKKESFPLTVTSAQKNPTAFYLCASRLVARAPNYGYTFGSGTRLTVV.

The CDR3 bases are TGTGCCACCAGCAGAGATCCGGCAGGGGGCGACCAGCCCCAGCATTTT. Its translation: CATSRDPAGGDQPQHF. This chain uses TRBV15 with TRBJ1-5; 8 bases are shared with TRBD1. Germline V lookup: CDR1 LNHNV, CDR2 YYDKDF (reference sequence). This CDR3 is 16 amino acids long. V lost 0 bases, J lost 7 bases, and 8 bases stayed unmatched. Supplemented by reference TRBV15 and TRBJ1-5, the full variable domain reads DAMVIQNPRYQVTQFGKPVTLSCSQTLNHNVMYWYQQKSSQAPKLLFHYYDKDFNNEADTPDNFQSRRPNTSFCFLDIRSPGLGDTAMYLCATSRDPAGGDQPQHFGDGTRLSIL.

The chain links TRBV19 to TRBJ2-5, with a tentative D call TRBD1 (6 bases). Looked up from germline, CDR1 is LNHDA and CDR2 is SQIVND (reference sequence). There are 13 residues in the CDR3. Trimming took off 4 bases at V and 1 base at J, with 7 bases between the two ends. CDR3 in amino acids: CASSTQGQETQYF. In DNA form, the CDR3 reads TGTGCCAGTAGTACACAGGGCCAAGAGACCCAGTACTTC.

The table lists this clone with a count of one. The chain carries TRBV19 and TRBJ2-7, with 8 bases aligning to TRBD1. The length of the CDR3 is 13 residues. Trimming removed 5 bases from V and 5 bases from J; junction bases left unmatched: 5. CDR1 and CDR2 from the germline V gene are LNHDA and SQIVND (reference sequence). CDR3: CASSPRGRHEQYF. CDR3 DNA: TGTGCCAGTAGTCCCAGGGGGCGACACGAGCAGTACTTC.

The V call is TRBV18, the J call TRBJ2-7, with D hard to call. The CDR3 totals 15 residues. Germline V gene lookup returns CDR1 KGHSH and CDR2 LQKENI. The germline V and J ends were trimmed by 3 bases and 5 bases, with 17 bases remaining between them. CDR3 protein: CASSPGGQILHEQYV. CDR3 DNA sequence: TGTGCCAGCTCACCTGGTGGGCAGATTCTTCACGAGCAGTACGTC.

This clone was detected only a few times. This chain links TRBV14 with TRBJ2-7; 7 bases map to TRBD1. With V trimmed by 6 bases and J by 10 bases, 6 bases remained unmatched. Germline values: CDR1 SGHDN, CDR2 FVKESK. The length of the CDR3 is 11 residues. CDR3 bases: TGTGCCAGCAGTGCCAGGGGGTTTCAGTACTTC. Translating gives CASSARGFQYF.

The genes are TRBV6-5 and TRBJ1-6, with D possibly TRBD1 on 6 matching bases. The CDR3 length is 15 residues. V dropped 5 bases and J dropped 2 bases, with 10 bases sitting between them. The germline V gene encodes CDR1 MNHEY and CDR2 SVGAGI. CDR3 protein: CASSKQGPYNSPLHF. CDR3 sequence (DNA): TGTGCCAGCAGTAAACAGGGACCCTATAATTCACCCCTCCACTTT.

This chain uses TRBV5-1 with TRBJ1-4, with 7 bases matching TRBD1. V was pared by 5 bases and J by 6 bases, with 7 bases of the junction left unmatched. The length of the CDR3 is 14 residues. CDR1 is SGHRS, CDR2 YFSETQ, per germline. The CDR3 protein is CASSRQGGDEKLFF. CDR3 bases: TGCGCCAGCAGTCGCCAGGGGGGCGATGAAAAACTGTTTTTT.

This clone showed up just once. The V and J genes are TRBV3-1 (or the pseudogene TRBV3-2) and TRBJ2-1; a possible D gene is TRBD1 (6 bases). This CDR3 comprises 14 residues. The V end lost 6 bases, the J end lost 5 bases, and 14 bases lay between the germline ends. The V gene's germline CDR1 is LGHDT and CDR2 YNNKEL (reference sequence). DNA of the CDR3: TGTGCCAGCAGAAGGAGCGGACAGAACAATGAGCAGTTCTTC. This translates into CASRRSGQNNEQFF.